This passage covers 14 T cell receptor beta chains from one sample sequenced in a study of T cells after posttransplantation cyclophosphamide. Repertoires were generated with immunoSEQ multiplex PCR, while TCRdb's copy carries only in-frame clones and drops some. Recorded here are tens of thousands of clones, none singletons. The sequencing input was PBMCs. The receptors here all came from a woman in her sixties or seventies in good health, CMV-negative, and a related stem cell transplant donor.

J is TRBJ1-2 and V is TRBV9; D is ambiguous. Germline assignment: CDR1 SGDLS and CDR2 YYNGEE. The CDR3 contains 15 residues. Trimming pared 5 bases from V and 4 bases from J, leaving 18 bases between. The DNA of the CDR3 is TGTGCCAGCAGTGTTACTCCGGGAGACCTCTATGGCTACACCTTC. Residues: CASSVTPGDLYGYTF.

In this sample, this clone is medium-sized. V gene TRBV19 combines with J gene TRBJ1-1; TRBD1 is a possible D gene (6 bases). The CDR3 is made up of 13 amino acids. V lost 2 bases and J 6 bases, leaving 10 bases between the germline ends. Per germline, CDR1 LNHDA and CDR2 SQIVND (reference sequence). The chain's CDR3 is CASSIQGSSEAFF. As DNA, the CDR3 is TGTGCCAGTAGTATACAGGGGTCCTCTGAAGCTTTCTTT.

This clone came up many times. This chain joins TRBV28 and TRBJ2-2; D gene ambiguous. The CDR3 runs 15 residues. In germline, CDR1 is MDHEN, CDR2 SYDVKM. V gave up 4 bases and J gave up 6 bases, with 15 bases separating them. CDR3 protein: CASSYDHLRAGELFF. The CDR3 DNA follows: TGTGCCAGCAGTTATGACCACCTCCGGGCCGGGGAGCTGTTTTTT.

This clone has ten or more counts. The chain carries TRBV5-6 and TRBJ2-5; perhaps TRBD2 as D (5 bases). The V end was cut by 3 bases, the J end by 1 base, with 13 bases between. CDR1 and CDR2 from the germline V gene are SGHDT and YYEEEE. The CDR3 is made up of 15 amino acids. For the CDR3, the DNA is TGTGCCAGCAGCTCCGTCGGGGTGGGCCAAGAGACCCAGTACTTC. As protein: CASSSVGVGQETQYF.

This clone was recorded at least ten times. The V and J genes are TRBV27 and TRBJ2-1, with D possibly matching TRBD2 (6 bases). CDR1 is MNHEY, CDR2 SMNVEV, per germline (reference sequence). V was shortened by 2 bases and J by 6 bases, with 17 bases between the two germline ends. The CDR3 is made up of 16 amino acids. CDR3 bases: TGTGCCAGCAGTTTAGGATCTAGCGTCCGGCCCAATGAGCAGTTCTTC. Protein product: CASSLGSSVRPNEQFF.

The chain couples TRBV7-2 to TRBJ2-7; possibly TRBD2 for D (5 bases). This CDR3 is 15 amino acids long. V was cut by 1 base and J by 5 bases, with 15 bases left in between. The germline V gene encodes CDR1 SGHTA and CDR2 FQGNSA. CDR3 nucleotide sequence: TGTGCCAGCAGCTTAGTCGGGAAGAAAAAGGACGAGCAGTACTTC. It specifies CASSLVGKKKDEQYF. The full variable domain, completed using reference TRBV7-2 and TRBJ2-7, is GAGVSQSPSNKVTEKGKDVELRCDPISGHTALYWYRQSLGQGLEFLIYFQGNSAPDKSGLPSDRFSAERTGGSVSTLTIQRTQQEDSAVYLCASSLVGKKKDEQYFGPGTRLTVT.

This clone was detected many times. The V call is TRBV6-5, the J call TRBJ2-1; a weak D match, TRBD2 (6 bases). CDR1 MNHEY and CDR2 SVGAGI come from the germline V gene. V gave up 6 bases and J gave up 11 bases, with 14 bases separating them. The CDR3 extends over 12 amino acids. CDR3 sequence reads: CASSPAGSQQFF. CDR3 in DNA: TGTGCCAGCAGCCCGGCGGGATCCCAGCAGTTCTTC.

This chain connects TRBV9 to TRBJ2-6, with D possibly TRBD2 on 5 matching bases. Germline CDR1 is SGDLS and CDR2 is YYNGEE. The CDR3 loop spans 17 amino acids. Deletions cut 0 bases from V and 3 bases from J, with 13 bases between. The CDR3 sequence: CASSVAKGGLGANVLTF. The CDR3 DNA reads TGTGCCAGCAGCGTAGCCAAAGGAGGACTTGGGGCCAACGTCCTGACTTTC.

CDR3 nucleotide sequence: TGTGCCAGCAGGGACCTGACTAGCGCCGATACCTACAATGAGCAGTTCTTC. The encoded protein is CASRDLTSADTYNEQFF. The V gene is TRBV2, the J gene TRBJ2-1; 8 nucleotides match TRBD2. Germline trimming cut 6 bases from V and 2 bases from J; bases unmatched to any gene: 12. The CDR3 extends over 17 amino acids. Per germline, CDR1 SNHLY and CDR2 FYNNEI.

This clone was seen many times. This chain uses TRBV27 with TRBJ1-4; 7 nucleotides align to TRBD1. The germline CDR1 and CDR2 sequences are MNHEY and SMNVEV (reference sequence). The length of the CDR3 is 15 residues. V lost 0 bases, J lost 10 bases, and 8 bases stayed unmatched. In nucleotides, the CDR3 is TGTGCCAGCAGTTTATCGAGGGACCCAGGGGGAAAACTGTTTTTT. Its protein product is CASSLSRDPGGKLFF.

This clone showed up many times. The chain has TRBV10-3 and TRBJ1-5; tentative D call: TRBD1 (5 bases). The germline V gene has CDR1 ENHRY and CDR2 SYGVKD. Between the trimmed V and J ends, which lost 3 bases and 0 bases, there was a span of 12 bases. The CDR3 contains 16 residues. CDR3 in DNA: TGTGCCATCAGTGAAGGACAACCCAATAGCAATCAGCCCCAGCATTTT. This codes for CAISEGQPNSNQPQHF.

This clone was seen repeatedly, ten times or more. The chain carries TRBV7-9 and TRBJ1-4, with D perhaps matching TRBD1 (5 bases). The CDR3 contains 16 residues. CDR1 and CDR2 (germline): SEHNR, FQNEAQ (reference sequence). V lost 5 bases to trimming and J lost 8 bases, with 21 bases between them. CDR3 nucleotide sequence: TGTGCCAGCAGCCCACCTGGGGTCCGGGGGGAAGAAAAACTGTTTTTT. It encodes CASSPPGVRGEEKLFF.

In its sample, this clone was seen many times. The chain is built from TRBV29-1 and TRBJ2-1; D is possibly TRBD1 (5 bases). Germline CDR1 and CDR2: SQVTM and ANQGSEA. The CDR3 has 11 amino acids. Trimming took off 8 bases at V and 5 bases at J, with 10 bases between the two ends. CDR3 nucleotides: TGCAGCAAGGCAGGGAACAATGAGCAGTTCTTC. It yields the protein CSKAGNNEQFF.

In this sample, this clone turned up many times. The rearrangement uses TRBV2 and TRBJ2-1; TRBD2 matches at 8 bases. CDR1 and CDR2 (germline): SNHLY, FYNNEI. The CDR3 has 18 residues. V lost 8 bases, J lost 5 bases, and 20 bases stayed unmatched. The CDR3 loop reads CASRSPIGREAFHNEQFF. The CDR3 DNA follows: TGTGCCAGCCGTAGCCCCATCGGGCGGGAGGCCTTCCACAATGAGCAGTTCTTC. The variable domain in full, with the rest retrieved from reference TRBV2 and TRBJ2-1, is EPEVTQTPSHQVTQMGQEVILRCVPISNHLYFYWYRQILGQKVEFLVSFYNNEISEKSEIFDDQFSVERPDGSNFTLKIRSTKLEDSAMYFCASRSPIGREAFHNEQFFGPGTRLTVL.